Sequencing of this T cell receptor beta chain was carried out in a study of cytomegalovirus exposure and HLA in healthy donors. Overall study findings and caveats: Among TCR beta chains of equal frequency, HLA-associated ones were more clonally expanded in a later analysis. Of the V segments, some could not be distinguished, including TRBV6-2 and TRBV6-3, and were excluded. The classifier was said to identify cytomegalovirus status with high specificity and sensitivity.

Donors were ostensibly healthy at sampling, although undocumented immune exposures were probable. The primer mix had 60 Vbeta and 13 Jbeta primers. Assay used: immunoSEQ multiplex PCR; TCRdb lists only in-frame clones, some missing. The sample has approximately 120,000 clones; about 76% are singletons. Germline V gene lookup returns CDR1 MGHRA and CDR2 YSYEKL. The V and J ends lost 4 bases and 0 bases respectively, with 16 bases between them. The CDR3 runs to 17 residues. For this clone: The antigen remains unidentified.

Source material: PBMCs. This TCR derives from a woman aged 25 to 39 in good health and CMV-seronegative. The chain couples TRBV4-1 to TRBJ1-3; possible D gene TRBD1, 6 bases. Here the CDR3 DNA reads TGCGCCAGCAGCCTGAAGCCGACAGGCGGCTCTGGAAACACCATATATTTT. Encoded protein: CASSLKPTGGSGNTIYF.